This is a list of T cell receptor beta chains from one sample in a study of blood T cell repertoires in COVID-19. Profiling relied on immunoSEQ multiplex PCR, and the TCRdb table lists in-frame clones only, not all of them. The sample records fewer than 300,000 clones, 70% to 85% being singletons. Sequencing was performed on peripheral blood. Receptors were obtained from a human donor with COVID-19, enrolled during active disease. The donor label of this sample is uncertain. Both conserved end residues are part of each CDR3. A D gene is named only where the DNA matches it firmly. The size entry is marked missing in some rows and otherwise reads once, few, many or a size class.

D: TRBD2
J: TRBJ2-1
V: TRBV7-2
size: .
length: 16
CDR3: CASSSPTSGRRREQFF
DNA: TGTGCCAGCAGCTCCCCGACTAGCGGGAGAAGGCGTGAGCAGTTCTTC

D: TRBD2
J: TRBJ2-1
V: TRBV7-9
size: .
length: 15
CDR3: CASSAGTRGHNEQFF
DNA: TGTGCCAGCAGCGCCGGGACTAGGGGTCACAATGAGCAGTTCTTC

D: .
J: TRBJ2-7
V: TRBV5-6
size: .
length: 14
CDR3: CASSLLAFSYEQYF
DNA: TGTGCCAGCAGCTTGCTAGCGTTCTCCTACGAGCAGTACTTC

D: TRBD2
J: TRBJ2-1
V: TRBV2
size: .
length: 11
CDR3: CASRLAGGDFF
DNA: TGTGCCAGCAGACTAGCGGGAGGTGATTTCTTC

D: TRBD2
J: TRBJ2-1
V: TRBV27
size: many
length: 18
CDR3: CASSVASGSIIVRNEQFF
DNA: TGTGCCAGCAGTGTGGCTAGCGGGAGTATAATTGTGCGGAATGAGCAGTTCTTC

D: .
J: TRBJ2-1
V: TRBV10-2
size: .
length: 15
CDR3: CASNKGQDSYNEQFF
DNA: TGCGCCAGCAATAAAGGTCAGGACTCCTACAATGAGCAGTTCTTC

D: .
J: TRBJ1-5
V: TRBV2
size: few
length: 14
CDR3: CASSEERGFQPQHF
DNA: TGTGCCAGCAGTGAAGAACGAGGTTTTCAGCCCCAGCATTTT

D: .
J: TRBJ1-2
V: TRBV19
size: .
length: 13
CDR3: CASSTGIRSGYTF
DNA: TGTGCCAGTAGTACAGGGATCCGCTCTGGCTACACCTTC

D: .
J: TRBJ2-1
V: TRBV10-3
size: .
length: 15
CDR3: CATGLRDSELSEQFF
DNA: TGTGCCACCGGTCTCCGGGACTCCGAGTTGAGTGAGCAGTTCTTC

D: TRBD1
J: TRBJ1-1
V: TRBV20-1
size: .
length: 15
CDR3: CSASSRGQGITEAFF
DNA: TGCAGTGCTAGTTCCCGAGGACAGGGGATCACTGAAGCTTTCTTT

D: .
J: TRBJ2-3
V: TRBV5-1
size: .
length: 15
CDR3: CASSLVGRRTDTQYF
DNA: TGCGCCAGCAGCTTGGTTGGCAGGCGCACAGATACGCAGTATTTT

D: .
J: TRBJ2-7
V: TRBV18
size: .
length: 14
CDR3: CASSPFEESYEQYF
DNA: TGTGCCAGCTCACCCTTTGAGGAGTCCTACGAGCAGTACTTC

D: .
J: TRBJ2-1
V: TRBV6-5
size: .
length: 16
CDR3: CASSYLWAGDNNEQFF
DNA: TGTGCCAGCAGTTACCTATGGGCAGGGGACAACAATGAGCAGTTCTTC